What follows is one T cell receptor beta chain and its context. The sample holds a few counts of this clonotype. This receptor's antigen is unknown. Base qualities are not recorded, but no much larger clone differs from it by a single base. This record comes from a study of T cells after yellow fever vaccination (dated by TCRdb to the late 2010s). Study-wide context: Libraries from fractions with low cell numbers were prepared with the SMART-Seq v4 Ultra Low Input RNA kit. Two healthy male donors, one aged 18 to 30 and one aged 30 to 40 years, were included in the cohort. Blood was drawn at multiple timepoints before and after primary and secondary immunization, with bulk PBMC replicates and cell subsets isolated. Bulk TCR alpha and beta repertoires were sequenced longitudinally to track T-cell clones before and after primary and booster YFV17D yellow fever vaccination. On the study overall, not on this receptor specifically: The secondary T-cell response was weaker than the primary response but faster, peaking on day 5 instead of day 15. Computational filtering was required because FACS-sorted repertoires could contain abundant contaminating clonotypes from the bulk population. A small share of clonotypes occurred in both CD4 and CD8 compartments, likely arising from convergent recombination. Most clones expanded after primary vaccination (approximately 96% of CD4 and approximately 86% of CD8) were re-detected after the booster, suggesting that broad memory maintenance occurred. Only a couple of donors were included in the study, so the extent to which the findings can be generalized is limited.

Sample treatment or condition, as interpreted from the label and publication: live attenuated yellow fever vaccine strain. A standard Ficoll-Paque protocol was used to isolate PBMCs from peripheral blood. Dynabeads CD4 and CD8 positive selection kits were used to isolate CD4 and CD8 T-cell fractions. TriZol was used to extract RNA from bulk PBMCs, CD4 and CD8 fractions, and dextramer-positive and dextramer-negative fractions. Between the V and J ends, shortened by 6 bases and 2 bases respectively, the junction contains 11 bases. The germline V gene encodes CDR1 MNHEY and CDR2 SVGEGT. The CDR3, from cysteine to phenylalanine, totals 13 residues. The DNA shown is the 39-base CDR3, in frame from base 1. Synthesis of TCR cDNA relied on 5'RACE template switching, a step that introduced a universal primer site along with unique molecular identifiers. cDNA synthesis was primed from both the TCR alpha and TCR beta constant segments. Two PCR steps were used to amplify libraries, with sample barcodes and sequencing adapters being added in the second step. Sequencing of libraries was done on Illumina HiSeq 2500 (2x100 bp) or NovaSeq (2x150 bp). As for the authors' bioinformatics: MIGEC was used to demultiplex reads and collapse the reads into UMI consensus sequences, and MiXCR was used for V(D)J alignment. Using edgeR on replicate PBMC samples, clonotypes were called vaccine-responding if FDR was below 0.01 and the log2 fold change was above 5 up to day 15. CD4 or CD8 identity was assigned to each bulk clonotype according to whether the clonotype was present at higher abundance in the sequenced CD4 repertoire or the sequenced CD8 repertoire. TCRdb ran its own pipeline on the public reads, namely fastp trimming at Q25 and MiXCR clone calling, and kept in-frame beta chains. CDR3 protein duplicates are merged, each entry listing the most common genes and DNA. What appears here as the V and J calls and clone size reflects TCRdb's work, not the paper's. A total of around 250,000 distinct CDR3 sequences appear in this sample, 6.9% of them only once. The ten largest account for approximately 0.84% of the sample.

The starting material was CD4+ T cells sorted from PBMCs, obtained 15 days after the yellow fever booster vaccination. The chain is made from TRBV6-2 or TRBV6-3 and TRBJ2-7; the D gene is unclear. This sequence originates from a man aged 25 to 45 who received the YFV17D yellow fever vaccine. The nucleotides read TGTGCCAGCAGACTAAGCGAGCCCTACGAGCAGTACTTC. Its amino acids are CASRLSEPYEQYF.